These 13 T cell receptor beta chains originate from one sample sequenced in a study of neurological immune-mediated disorders. TCRdb reprocessed the 5' RACE reads with MiXCR, giving one entry per CDR3 protein. Of tens of thousands of distinct CDR3 sequences detected, around 5% appear once; the ten largest clones hold roughly 3.3%. Material: PBMCs. The receptor set was obtained from a woman aged 45-59 years with multiple sclerosis.

At least ten counts were recorded for this clonotype. The chain links TRBV5-6 to TRBJ1-4; D unclear. CDR3 length equals 12 residues. From germline, CDR1 is SGHDT and CDR2 YYEEEE. Trimming removed 4 bases at V and 8 bases at J, with 9 bases between. In nucleotides, the CDR3 is TGTGCCAGCAGCCAGGACGAGGAAAAACTGTTTTTT. Translation: CASSQDEEKLFF.

This clonotype was detected many times. The chain is built from TRBV28 and TRBJ2-1; D gene uncertain. Germline loops: CDR1 MDHEN, CDR2 SYDVKM. CDR3 length: 14 amino acids. V lost 8 bases, J lost 10 bases, and 21 bases lay in between. DNA of the CDR3: TGTGCCAGCGAGTTACTCGGCCGTCGAGACGAGCAGTTCTTC. Translation gives CASELLGRRDEQFF.

This clonotype has a count of ten or more. The J gene is TRBJ1-4, the V gene TRBV20-1, with a possible D match to TRBD1 (6 bases). V lost 4 bases to trimming and J lost 8 bases, with 11 bases between them. Germline lookup yields CDR1 DFQATT and CDR2 SNEGSKA (reference sequence). There are 12 residues in the CDR3. CDR3 nucleotide sequence: TGCAGTGCTAAAGGGGGTGAGGAAAAACTGTTTTTT. It translates to CSAKGGEEKLFF.

This clonotype was observed many times. The genes are TRBV29-1 and TRBJ2-3, with D maybe TRBD1 (5 bases). The V gene lost 1 base and the J gene lost 1 base, with 21 bases spanning the gap. CDR3 length: 18 residues. CDR1 is SQVTM, CDR2 ANQGSEA, per germline. DNA for the CDR3: TGCAGCGTTGAAGGCGGCAGGGCAGGAGAACGCGGCACAGATACGCAGTATTTT. This encodes CSVEGGRAGERGTDTQYF.

J is TRBJ2-1 and V is TRBV3-1, with a possible D match to TRBD1 (5 bases). This CDR3 is 15 amino acids long. Germline V gene lookup returns CDR1 LGHDT and CDR2 YNNKEL (reference sequence). Deletions cut 1 base from V and 5 bases from J, with 12 bases between. CDR3 sequence (DNA): TGTGCCAGCAGCCAAGGCGTAGGGGTCCACAATGAGCAGTTCTTC. Amino acid sequence: CASSQGVGVHNEQFF.

This clonotype was seen ten or more times. The rearrangement links TRBV5-1 to TRBJ2-3, with TRBD1 identical over 7 bases. Germline-derived CDR1 and CDR2 are SGHRS and YFSETQ. The CDR3 extends over 16 amino acids. Trimming cost V 4 bases and J 3 bases; bases outside gene matches: 11. CDR3 nucleotides: TGCGCCAGCAGCCCGAAAATGAGGGGGCTAACAGATACGCAGTATTTT. Translating it yields CASSPKMRGLTDTQYF.

This clonotype was counted at least ten times. The chain employs TRBV28 and TRBJ2-1; 11 bases align to TRBD2. With V trimmed by 2 bases and J by 7 bases, 1 base remained unmatched. CDR3 size: 14 residues. Germline CDR1 MDHEN, CDR2 SYDVKM. This CDR3 is CASSLLAGGNEQFF. CDR3 DNA: TGTGCCAGCAGTTTACTAGCGGGGGGAAATGAGCAGTTCTTC.

This clonotype was counted between two and nine times. This rearrangement joins TRBV6-2 or TRBV6-3 to TRBJ2-7, with 7 bases matching TRBD1. The junction had 19 bases not matched to a gene; V was cut back by 8 bases and J by 6 bases. The CDR3 extends over 16 amino acids. Germline values: CDR1 MNHEY, CDR2 SVGEGT. CDR3 protein: CASSQTRQGWSGEQYF. The DNA of the CDR3 is TGTGCCAGCTCTCAAACTCGACAGGGATGGTCTGGCGAGCAGTACTTC.

Ten or more counts support this clonotype. The chain is built from TRBV7-2 and TRBJ1-5, with D unresolved. Trimming cost V 5 bases and J 5 bases, with 7 bases left between them. This CDR3 has 12 residues. Germline V CDR1 and CDR2: SGHTA, FQGNSA. As DNA, the CDR3 is TGTGCCAGCAGCGAATATGATCAGCCCCAGCATTTT. As protein: CASSEYDQPQHF.

This clonotype was recorded at least ten times. V usage is TRBV20-1 and J usage is TRBJ1-6; 9 bases align to TRBD1. V lost 0 bases and J lost 9; bases outside the gene matches: 6. The length of the CDR3 is 15 residues. Germline V gives CDR1 DFQATT, CDR2 SNEGSKA (reference sequence). CDR3 residues: CSARDAGTGSSPLHF. In DNA form, the CDR3 reads TGCAGTGCTAGAGATGCGGGGACAGGGTCTTCACCCCTCCACTTT.

Only a few counts were recorded for this clonotype. J is TRBJ2-2 and V is TRBV10-3; D not certain. CDR1 is ENHRY, CDR2 SYGVKD, per germline. This CDR3 contains 13 residues. V was cut by 7 bases and J by 2 bases, with 8 bases left in between. The CDR3 here is CAIMNINTGELFF. Here the CDR3 DNA reads TGTGCCATCATGAACATAAACACCGGGGAGCTGTTTTTT.

The J gene is TRBJ1-2, the V gene TRBV3-1; D may be TRBD1 (5 bases). Trimming left V 3 bases short and J 7 bases short, with 9 bases between. Germline CDR1 and CDR2: LGHDT and YNNKEL (reference sequence). The CDR3 loop spans 12 amino acids. Written as DNA, the CDR3 is TGTGCCAGCAGCCAGACAGTTACTGGCTACACCTTC. Amino acid sequence: CASSQTVTGYTF. Using reference TRBV3-1 and TRBJ1-2 for the parts outside the CDR3, the full variable domain is DTAVSQTPKYLVTQMGNDKSIKCEQNLGHDTMYWYKQDSKKFLKIMFSYNNKELIINETVPNRFSPKSPDKAHLNLHINSLELGDSAVYFCASSQTVTGYTFGSGTRLTVV.

This clonotype occurred many times. This chain uses TRBV15 with TRBJ2-3; TRBD1 aligns across 7 bases. Germline V gene data show CDR1 as LNHNV and CDR2 as YYDKDF (reference sequence). The junction had 12 bases not matched to a gene; V was cut back by 4 bases and J by 8 bases. CDR3 length: 15 residues. The CDR3 spells CATSKADRKAPTQYF. CDR3 sequence (DNA): TGTGCCACCAGCAAAGCGGACAGGAAGGCACCTACGCAGTATTTT. Combining the CDR3 with reference TRBV15 and TRBJ2-3 gives the whole variable domain DAMVIQNPRYQVTQFGKPVTLSCSQTLNHNVMYWYQQKSSQAPKLLFHYYDKDFNNEADTPDNFQSRRPNTSFCFLDIRSPGLGDTAMYLCATSKADRKAPTQYFGPGTRLTVL.